The entry below gives a single TCR beta chain sequence along with its context. The data belong to a study of radiotherapy plus CTLA-4 blockade in lung cancer. The study gave focal radiation plus ipilimumab CTLA-4 blockade to patients with chemo-refractory metastatic non-small-cell lung cancer. The CDR3 loop spans 12 amino acids. Germline-derived CDR1 and CDR2 are SQVTM and ANQGSEA. V lost 4 bases, J lost 4 bases, and 10 bases lay in between. Produced via immunoSEQ multiplex PCR; TCRdb's table is partial and in-frame only. The sample lists approximately 52,000 clones, approximately 80% occurring once. The chain combines TRBV29-1 with TRBJ2-5; weak D call: TRBD1 (5 bases). This clonotype was sampled from a human donor with non-small cell lung cancer whose response to radiotherapy plus ipilimumab could not be evaluated. This specimen consisted of peripheral blood, obtained from a patient treated with radiotherapy plus ipilimumab. CDR3 region: CSVGPGRETQYF. Written as DNA, the CDR3 is TGCAGCGTTGGGCCAGGGCGAGAGACCCAGTACTTC. Full variable domain (missing parts from reference TRBV29-1 and TRBJ2-5): SAVISQKPSRDICQRGTSLTIQCQVDSQVTMMFWYRQQPGQSLTLIATANQGSEATYESGFVIDKFPISRPNLTFSTLTVSNMSPEDSSIYLCSVGPGRETQYFGPGTRLLVL.